This T cell receptor (beta chain) was recorded in a study of CD8 T cells in Susac syndrome. RNA in amounts of roughly 0.5 to 1 ug was reverse transcribed with random hexamers. The TCR beta CDR3 was amplified by immunoSEQ multiplex PCR across 54 Vbeta, 13 Jbeta. Via MiXCR, TCRdb re-called the immunoSEQ multiplex PCR reads, giving one row per CDR3 protein. The profile shows about 400,000 distinct CDR3 sequences, approximately 85% of them singletons. The CDR3 has 14 residues. The germline V gene has CDR1 MGHRA and CDR2 YSYEKL. V shed 6 bases and J shed 1 base, with 11 bases lying between them. The receptor was derived from a human donor with multiple sclerosis. This chain joins TRBV4-1 and TRBJ2-3, with D perhaps TRBD1 (6 bases). Sequenced input: CD8+ T cells from PBMCs. The CDR3 DNA reads TGCGCCAGCAGTCCAAGACAGGGCACAGATACGCAGTATTTT. Its protein is CASSPRQGTDTQYF.